Below, one TCR beta chain is given with its context. No antigen is known for it. The sample holds no much larger clone one base away, and base qualities are not on file. This entry belongs to a study of blood T cell repertoires in COVID-19 (dated by TCRdb to 2018 to 2021). General notes on the study: Samples from collaborators originated in the United States, Italy and Spain and spanned both the acute and convalescent phases of COVID-19. The material from the prospective study consisted of cDNA or gDNA derived from T cells, B-cell-depleted T cells, or PBMCs. The dataset comprised deeply sampled blood TCRbeta repertoires from subjects exposed to, actively infected with, or recovered from COVID-19. The samples were drawn from two sources: the first 160 participants of the ongoing ImmuneRACE study, and 950 to 1,500 subjects contributed by 6 global collaborators. The repertoires were released in a freely available public database intended as a resource for research on the immune response to SARS-CoV-2. Nearly every sample came with metadata listing a de-identified subject ID, COVID-19 status, age in years and sex. Where HLA class I and class II types were available, the types were taken from metadata supplied by the sample provider, not from assay-based typing.

In the germline V gene, CDR1 corresponds to MNHEY and CDR2 to SVGEGT. The V end loses 4 bases and the J end loses 10 bases, and a stretch of 17 bases separates them. The CDR3 spans 13 residues, from the cysteine through the phenylalanine. Only the CDR3 DNA is retained, 39 bases long and in frame from the first base. Collaborating institutions collected whole blood in K2EDTA tubes following their own protocols. For TCRbeta analysis, collaborator samples were shipped as frozen whole blood, as isolated PBMCs, or as DNA extracted from either sample type. General study outcomes and caveats: The amount of clinical and demographic metadata varied by source and participant and was provided uncurated.

TCRbeta CDR3 regions were amplified from genomic DNA using the immunoSEQ Assay, a bias-controlled multiplex PCR. Regarding the original processing steps: Within the assay, amplification of reference gene primers was used to estimate how many nucleated cells each sample contained. To quantify the absolute abundance of each unique TCRbeta CDR3 rearrangement, sequence reads were collapsed and filtered. Productive Simpson clonality was computed per sample as the square root of Simpson's diversity index over productive rearrangements. TCRdb's version of the immuneACCESS table is confined to in-frame rearrangements and falls short of the full clone set. An unresolved V gene accounts for under half of the shortfall where checked; the remainder is of unknown origin. V, J and clone size were drawn from that table, and D and trimming were deduced from the DNA. The sample contains about 90,000 clones, roughly 78% of them found a single time. In total, the top ten clones hold under 13% of the sample.

Recombination joined TRBV6-2 or TRBV6-3 with TRBJ2-7; matching of 6 bases hints at TRBD2 as the D gene. The specimen sequenced was peripheral blood. The source is a woman in her 70s with acute or convalescent COVID-19. The DNA sequence reads TGTGCCAGCAGTTTGGCGGGGACCCCTCAACAGTACTTC. It translates as CASSLAGTPQQYF.